This T cell receptor (beta chain) came from a study of T cell responses to AZD1222 COVID-19 vaccine. Per the germline V gene, CDR1 is SGHTA and CDR2 is FQGNSA. The CDR3 is made up of 15 amino acids. Assay: immunoSEQ multiplex PCR; the TCRdb copy retains only in-frame clones and omits some. The sample consists of 150,000 to 200,000 clones, 94% of them appearing once. Regarding this clone: The antigen is unknown. Germline is not matched at one junction end, which may reflect a read error.

Regarding the study as a whole: Without day 14 samples, only post-peak T cell repertoires were studied. Only five or six AZD1222 recipients tested seropositive at baseline.

This chain joins TRBV7-2 and TRBJ2-7; a possible D gene is TRBD2 (6 bases). Source: peripheral blood, taken on day 0 of AZD1222 vaccination. This receptor was obtained from an adult in good health. The CDR3 sequence is CASSPSGLSNAVAHF. CDR3 bases: TGTGCCAGCAGCCCGAGCGGACTATCGAACGCCGTCGCGCACTTC.